This TCR beta chain was observed in a study of CD8 T cells in ankylosing spondylitis. Findings and caveats of the study: Existing reports had already noted some motif variants in reactive arthritis synovial fluid and blood. Roughly eight highly homologous variants formed a TCR beta motif that appeared characteristic of ankylosing spondylitis blood. In peripheral blood, disease-linked CD8+ clones occurred at relatively low frequencies.

The table lists this clonotype with a few counts. The antigen remains unidentified. Using quantitative 5'-RACE with molecular barcodes, the authors made TCR beta libraries. In TCRdb, the 5' RACE reads were re-called with MiXCR into one record per CDR3 protein. Of roughly 700,000 distinct CDR3 sequences in the sample, around 20% were seen once. The sample comprised blood, either unsorted or a sorted T cell fraction (not recorded which). The receptor comes from a male donor with ankylosing spondylitis.

This CDR3 is CASSQDLGAMNTEAFF. For the CDR3, the DNA is TGCGCCAGCAGCCAAGACCTGGGGGCCATGAACACTGAAGCTTTCTTT. The chain links TRBV4-3 to TRBJ1-1, with D tentatively TRBD1 (6 bases). The V and J ends lost 0 bases and 0 bases respectively, with 11 bases between them. Germline values: CDR1 LGHNA, CDR2 YSLEER. This CDR3 is built from 16 residues.